The rows below give T cell receptor beta chains drawn from one sample of a study of Graves' ophthalmopathy and Graves' hyperthyroidism. Each CDR3 protein gets one entry after TCRdb re-called the multiplex PCR reads with MiXCR. The data hold about 620,000 distinct CDR3 sequences, with about 20% observed a single time. The sequenced material came from peripheral blood. The origin of the receptors is a woman between 18 and 30 years old with stable Graves' hyperthyroidism. Some clones in this sample may be carry-over from other donors' samples. Each CDR3 is given with its conserved first and last residue. D genes are given only for firm matches. Part of the rows lack a size; the others show once, few, many or a class for expanded clones.

d_call j_call v_call clone_size cdr3_nt cdr3_aa
TRBD1 TRBJ2-7 TRBV13 NA TGTGCCAGCAGCCCCAAACAGGGGCCCTACGAGCAGTACTTC CASSPKQGPYEQYF
TRBD1 TRBJ2-7 TRBV6-1 NA TGTGCCAGCAGAAGGGACAGGATCCACGAGCAGTACTTC CASRRDRIHEQYF
NA TRBJ2-7 TRBV28 NA TGTGCCAGCAGTTTGGCCGACGCTACCTACGAGCAGTACTTC CASSLADATYEQYF
TRBD2 TRBJ2-2 TRBV6-1 many TGTGCCAGCAGGCCACCGGGACTAGCGGACACCGGGGAGCTGTTTTTT CASRPPGLADTGELFF
TRBD1 TRBJ2-7 TRBV12-5 many TGTGCTAGTGGTTTAGCCGGGACAGGGTCTTTCGAGCAGTACTTC CASGLAGTGSFEQYF
NA TRBJ1-1 TRBV30 once TGTGCCTGGAGCCTCGTTTCGGGGGGGAAAACTGAAGCTTTCTTT CAWSLVSGGKTEAFF
NA TRBJ2-7 TRBV6-1 NA TGTGCCAGCAGTGAAGCGGAAGGGTTTCGGGGCGAGCAGTACTTC CASSEAEGFRGEQYF
TRBD2 TRBJ2-7 TRBV6-1 many TGTGCCAGCAGCCCCCTCGGACTAGACTACGAGCAGTACTTC CASSPLGLDYEQYF
NA TRBJ2-7 TRBV6-5 NA TGTGCCAGCAGTTACTCCAGGCTTTCCACCTACGAGCAGTACTTC CASSYSRLSTYEQYF
NA TRBJ1-5 TRBV20-1 many TGCAGTGCTTCTACAGGCCGGGGGGAGCCCCAGCATTTT CSASTGRGEPQHF
NA TRBJ1-6 TRBV6-4 NA TGTGCCAGCAGTGACTTCGCGGGCCGGTCACCCCTCCACTTT CASSDFAGRSPLHF
NA TRBJ2-3 TRBV10-3 few TGTGCCGTATACACAGATACGCAGTATTTT CAVYTDTQYF
TRBD1 TRBJ2-5 TRBV28 once TGTGCCAGCAGTTCCGATAAGGGGGCAGGGGTCCAAGAGACCCAGTACTTC CASSSDKGAGVQETQYF